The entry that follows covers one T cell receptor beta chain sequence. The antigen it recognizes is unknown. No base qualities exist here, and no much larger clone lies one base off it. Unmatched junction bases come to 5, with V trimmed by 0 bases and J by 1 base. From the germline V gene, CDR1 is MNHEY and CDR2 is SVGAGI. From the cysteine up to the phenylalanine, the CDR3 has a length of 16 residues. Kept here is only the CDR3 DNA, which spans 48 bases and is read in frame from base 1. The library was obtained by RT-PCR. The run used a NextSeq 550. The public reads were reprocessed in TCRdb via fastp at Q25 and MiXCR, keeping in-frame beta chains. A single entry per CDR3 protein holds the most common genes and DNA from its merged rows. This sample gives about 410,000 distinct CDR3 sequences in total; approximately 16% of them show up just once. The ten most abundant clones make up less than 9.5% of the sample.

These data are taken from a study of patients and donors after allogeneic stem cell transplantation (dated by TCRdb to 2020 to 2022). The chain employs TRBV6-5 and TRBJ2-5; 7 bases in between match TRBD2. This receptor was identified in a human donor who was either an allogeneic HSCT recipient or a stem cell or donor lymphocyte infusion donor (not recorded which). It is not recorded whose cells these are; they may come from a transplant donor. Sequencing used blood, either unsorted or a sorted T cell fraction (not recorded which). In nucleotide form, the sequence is TGTGCCAGCAGTTACTCGATCCTAGCGGCCCAAGAGACCCAGTACTTC. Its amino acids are CASSYSILAAQETQYF.